A selection of T cell receptor beta chains follows, all from one sample in a study of shared clonotypes between healthy human individuals. Generated by immunoSEQ multiplex PCR, the TCRdb table keeps only in-frame clones and is missing some. Among some 1.5 million clones, 95% to 99% were seen once, and the ten largest hold roughly 0.45%. The sample was naive CD4+ T cells sorted from blood. Receptor source: a young man in good health. Both conserved end residues are part of each CDR3. Fields, in order: J gene, CDR3 length, D gene, clone size, V gene, CDR3 DNA, CDR3 protein. A D gene is named only where the DNA matches it firmly. A clone size is listed for some rows: how often the clone was seen (once, few, many), or a class if it is expanded.

J gene: TRBJ2-2; CDR3 length: 13; D gene: TRBD1; clone size: .; V gene: TRBV5-1; CDR3 DNA: TGCGCCACGGGACAGGGAGGTACCGGGGAGCTGTTTTTT; CDR3 protein: CATGQGGTGELFF
J gene: TRBJ2-2; CDR3 length: 15; D gene: .; clone size: .; V gene: TRBV7-3; CDR3 DNA: TGTGCCAGCAGCTACGGGACCCTGGGGGCCGGGGAGCTGTTTTTT; CDR3 protein: CASSYGTLGAGELFF
J gene: TRBJ2-1; CDR3 length: 14; D gene: TRBD2; clone size: .; V gene: TRBV9; CDR3 DNA: TGTGCCAGCAGCGAGGGACTAGCGGGAAATGAGCAGTTCTTC; CDR3 protein: CASSEGLAGNEQFF
J gene: TRBJ1-1; CDR3 length: 14; D gene: .; clone size: .; V gene: TRBV7-2; CDR3 DNA: TGTGCCAGCAGCTTAGTATTTTTAAACACTGAAGCTTTCTTT; CDR3 protein: CASSLVFLNTEAFF
J gene: TRBJ1-4; CDR3 length: 15; D gene: .; clone size: .; V gene: TRBV6-1; CDR3 DNA: TGTGCCAGCAGCGAACAGGGACGCCTAGGGGAAAAACTGTTTTTT; CDR3 protein: CASSEQGRLGEKLFF
J gene: TRBJ2-7; CDR3 length: 16; D gene: TRBD1; clone size: .; V gene: TRBV28; CDR3 DNA: TGTGCCAGCAGCTCGCCTTCCGGGACAGGTGACTACGAGCAGTACTTC; CDR3 protein: CASSSPSGTGDYEQYF
J gene: TRBJ2-1; CDR3 length: 15; D gene: TRBD2; clone size: .; V gene: TRBV28; CDR3 DNA: TGTGCCAGCAGTTTCAGCGGGAGGGCGTACAATGAGCAGTTCTTC; CDR3 protein: CASSFSGRAYNEQFF
J gene: TRBJ2-1; CDR3 length: 13; D gene: .; clone size: .; V gene: TRBV14; CDR3 DNA: TGTGCCAGCAGCCTAGGGAGCGACAATGAGCAGTTCTTC; CDR3 protein: CASSLGSDNEQFF
J gene: TRBJ1-4; CDR3 length: 16; D gene: .; clone size: once; V gene: TRBV27; CDR3 DNA: TGTGCCAGCAGTTTATCATGGCGGACAAGTAATGAAAAACTGTTTTTT; CDR3 protein: CASSLSWRTSNEKLFF
J gene: TRBJ2-1; CDR3 length: 15; D gene: TRBD2; clone size: .; V gene: TRBV29-1; CDR3 DNA: TGCAGCGTTGAAGCCCGACTAGCGGTTAGGCGTGAGCAGTTCTTC; CDR3 protein: CSVEARLAVRREQFF
J gene: TRBJ2-7; CDR3 length: 13; D gene: .; clone size: .; V gene: TRBV6-1; CDR3 DNA: TGTGCCAGCAGTGTCGGACAGACCTACGAGCAGTACTTC; CDR3 protein: CASSVGQTYEQYF
J gene: TRBJ2-1; CDR3 length: 10; D gene: .; clone size: .; V gene: TRBV29-1; CDR3 DNA: TGCAGCGTTGGGACCTGGGAGCAGTTCTTC; CDR3 protein: CSVGTWEQFF
J gene: TRBJ2-7; CDR3 length: 15; D gene: .; clone size: .; V gene: TRBV4-1; CDR3 DNA: TGCGCCAGCAGCCGGTCGTTGGGGGACCGCGGGGAGCAGTACTTC; CDR3 protein: CASSRSLGDRGEQYF
J gene: TRBJ2-3; CDR3 length: 13; D gene: .; clone size: .; V gene: TRBV28; CDR3 DNA: TGTGCCAGCATAGACAGGAGCACAGATACGCAGTATTTT; CDR3 protein: CASIDRSTDTQYF
J gene: TRBJ2-7; CDR3 length: 15; D gene: TRBD1; clone size: .; V gene: TRBV5-4; CDR3 DNA: TGTGCCAGCAGCATAGAACCGGGACAGACCTACGAGCAGTACTTC; CDR3 protein: CASSIEPGQTYEQYF
J gene: TRBJ2-1; CDR3 length: 14; D gene: .; clone size: .; V gene: TRBV18; CDR3 DNA: TGTGCCAGCTTACCTGAGCCCCCGTTAGATGAGCAGTTCTTC; CDR3 protein: CASLPEPPLDEQFF
J gene: TRBJ1-5; CDR3 length: 15; D gene: .; clone size: once; V gene: TRBV6-6; CDR3 DNA: TGTGCCAGCAGTCCCCGGGAGAATAGCAATCAGCCCCAGCATTTT; CDR3 protein: CASSPRENSNQPQHF
J gene: TRBJ2-3; CDR3 length: 14; D gene: .; clone size: .; V gene: TRBV10-3; CDR3 DNA: TGTGCCATCAGTGAGATCGGAAGCACAGATACGCAGTATTTT; CDR3 protein: CAISEIGSTDTQYF
J gene: TRBJ2-3; CDR3 length: 16; D gene: TRBD2; clone size: .; V gene: TRBV7-9; CDR3 DNA: TGTGCCAGCAGCGGCGGACTAGCGATCCGCACAGATGCGCAGTATTTT; CDR3 protein: CASSGGLAIRTDAQYF
J gene: TRBJ2-2; CDR3 length: 16; D gene: TRBD2; clone size: .; V gene: TRBV19; CDR3 DNA: TGTGCCAGTAGTATTGGCGGGAGGGGGAACACCGGGGAGCTGTTTTTT; CDR3 protein: CASSIGGRGNTGELFF
J gene: TRBJ1-5; CDR3 length: 15; D gene: .; clone size: .; V gene: TRBV21-1; CDR3 DNA: TGTGCCAGCAGCAACCGGACAGGGAACAATCAGCCCCAGCATTTT; CDR3 protein: CASSNRTGNNQPQHF